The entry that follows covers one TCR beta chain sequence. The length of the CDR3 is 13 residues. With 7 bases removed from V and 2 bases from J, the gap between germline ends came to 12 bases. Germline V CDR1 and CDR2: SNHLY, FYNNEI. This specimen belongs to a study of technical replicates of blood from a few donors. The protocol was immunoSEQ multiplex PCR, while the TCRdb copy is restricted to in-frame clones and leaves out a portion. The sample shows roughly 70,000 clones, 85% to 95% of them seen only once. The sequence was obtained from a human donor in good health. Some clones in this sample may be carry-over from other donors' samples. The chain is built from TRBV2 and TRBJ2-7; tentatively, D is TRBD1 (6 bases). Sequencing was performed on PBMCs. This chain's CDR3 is CASNPRGPYEQYF. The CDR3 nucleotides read TGTGCCAGCAACCCCAGGGGCCCCTACGAGCAGTACTTC.